These 9 T cell receptor beta chains share one sample of origin, sequenced in a study of CD8 T cells in Susac syndrome. Reverse transcription used about 0.45 to 1 ug RNA and random hexamers. MiXCR, run by TCRdb on the immunoSEQ multiplex PCR reads, gives a single entry per CDR3 protein. The data show about 140,000 distinct CDR3 sequences, around 95% seen once. The specimen was CD8+ T cells from PBMCs. All receptors come from a human donor with Susac syndrome.

V usage is TRBV9 and J usage is TRBJ1-4, with 10 nucleotides matching TRBD1. This CDR3 spans 18 amino acids. Germline loops: CDR1 SGDLS, CDR2 YYNGEE. V trimming: 3 bases; J trimming: 0 bases; junction bases outside the gene matches: 8. CDR3 loop: CASSASGTGVSTNEKLFF. The CDR3 DNA reads as TGTGCCAGCAGCGCGTCCGGGACAGGGGTTTCAACTAATGAAAAACTGTTTTTT.

This clonotype turned up a few times. The V and J genes are TRBV6-5 and TRBJ2-7; D not resolved. The CDR3 spans 10 residues. Germline-derived CDR1 and CDR2 are MNHEY and SVGAGI. V lost 8 bases to trimming and J lost 3 bases, with 5 bases between them. This CDR3 reads CASGIYEQYF. The CDR3 region has the DNA TGTGCCAGCGGAATCTACGAGCAGTACTTC.

The chain combines TRBV5-1 with TRBJ2-5; D ambiguous. Trimming removed 6 bases from V and 2 bases from J, with 5 bases in between. Germline V CDR1 and CDR2: SGHRS, YFSETQ. The length of the CDR3 is 11 residues. CDR3 region: CASNVQETQYF. CDR3 DNA: TGCGCCAGCAACGTACAAGAGACCCAGTACTTC.

In this sample, this clonotype turned up once. The J gene is TRBJ2-3, the V gene TRBV27; D gene ambiguous. The germline V and J ends were trimmed by 8 bases and 1 base, with 13 bases remaining between them. CDR1 MNHEY and CDR2 SMNVEV come from the germline V gene (reference sequence). CDR3 length: 14 residues. CDR3 nucleotide sequence: TGTGCCAGCCGGTTAGCTGGGGGCACAGATACGCAGTATTTT. Translated, it gives CASRLAGGTDTQYF.

The chain links TRBV5-1 to TRBJ2-7; no firm D call. The V end lost 0 bases, the J end lost 3 bases, and 7 bases lay between the germline ends. The CDR3 consists of 13 residues. Germline assignment: CDR1 SGHRS and CDR2 YFSETQ. The DNA for the CDR3 is TGCGCCAGCAGCTTGGAACAGAGCTACGAGCAGTACTTC. Amino acids: CASSLEQSYEQYF. The complete variable domain, with remaining parts taken from reference TRBV5-1 and TRBJ2-7, reads KAGVTQTPRYLIKTRGQQVTLSCSPISGHRSVSWYQQTPGQGLQFLFEYFSETQRNKGNFPGRFSGRQFSNSRSEMNVSTLELGDSALYLCASSLEQSYEQYFGPGTRLTVT.

V is TRBV6-5 and J is TRBJ2-1; a weak D match, TRBD2 (6 bases). Deletions cut 0 bases from V and 9 bases from J, with 9 bases between. CDR3 length: 13 residues. The germline V gene encodes CDR1 MNHEY and CDR2 SVGAGI. The DNA for the CDR3 is TGTGCCAGCAGTTACTCGAACGGGGGTGAGCAGTTCTTC. Its translation is CASSYSNGGEQFF.

V gene TRBV13 combines with J gene TRBJ2-5; no definite D call. V was clipped by 4 bases and J by 4 bases, with 7 bases between them. The CDR3 extends over 12 amino acids. Germline CDR1 and CDR2: PRHDT and FYEKMQ (reference sequence). As DNA, the CDR3 is TGTGCCAGCAGCTCAGGCGCAGAGACCCAGTACTTC. This sequence encodes CASSSGAETQYF.

V and J are TRBV30 and TRBJ2-7; D unresolved. CDR3 length: 12 residues. The germline gives CDR1 GTSNPN, CDR2 SVGIG (reference sequence). With 2 bases removed from V and 6 bases from J, the gap between germline ends came to 11 bases. CDR3 region: CAWSIQGFEQYF. As DNA, the CDR3 is TGTGCCTGGAGTATCCAAGGATTCGAGCAGTACTTC. The entire variable domain, with the rest obtained from reference TRBV30 and TRBJ2-7, is as follows: SQTIHQWPATLVQPVGSPLSLECTVEGTSNPNLYWYRQAAGRGLQLLFYSVGIGQISSEVPQNLSASRPQDRQFILSSKKLLLSDSGFYLCAWSIQGFEQYFGPGTRLTVT.

The chain has TRBV5-1 and TRBJ2-3; D remains unclear. Germline-derived CDR1 and CDR2 are SGHRS and YFSETQ. Trimming took off 1 base at V and 8 bases at J, with 11 bases between the two ends. The CDR3 has 13 amino acids. In DNA form, the CDR3 reads TGCGCCAGCAGCTTGTATTCTCTGGGTACGCAGTATTTT. It yields the protein CASSLYSLGTQYF.